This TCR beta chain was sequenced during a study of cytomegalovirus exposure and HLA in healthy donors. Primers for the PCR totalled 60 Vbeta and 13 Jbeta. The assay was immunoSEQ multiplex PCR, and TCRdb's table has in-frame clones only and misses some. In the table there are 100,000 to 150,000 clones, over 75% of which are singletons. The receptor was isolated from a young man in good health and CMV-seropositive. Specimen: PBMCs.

As DNA, the CDR3 is TGTGCCTTGGACAGGGGGCTGACGAACTATGGCTACACCTTC. It is translated as CALDRGLTNYGYTF. The chain carries TRBV30 and TRBJ1-2, with 11 bases fitting TRBD1. The V gene's germline CDR1 is GTSNPN and CDR2 SVGIG (reference sequence). The trim removed 7 bases at V and 2 bases at J, leaving 6 bases unmatched. The CDR3 spans 14 residues.